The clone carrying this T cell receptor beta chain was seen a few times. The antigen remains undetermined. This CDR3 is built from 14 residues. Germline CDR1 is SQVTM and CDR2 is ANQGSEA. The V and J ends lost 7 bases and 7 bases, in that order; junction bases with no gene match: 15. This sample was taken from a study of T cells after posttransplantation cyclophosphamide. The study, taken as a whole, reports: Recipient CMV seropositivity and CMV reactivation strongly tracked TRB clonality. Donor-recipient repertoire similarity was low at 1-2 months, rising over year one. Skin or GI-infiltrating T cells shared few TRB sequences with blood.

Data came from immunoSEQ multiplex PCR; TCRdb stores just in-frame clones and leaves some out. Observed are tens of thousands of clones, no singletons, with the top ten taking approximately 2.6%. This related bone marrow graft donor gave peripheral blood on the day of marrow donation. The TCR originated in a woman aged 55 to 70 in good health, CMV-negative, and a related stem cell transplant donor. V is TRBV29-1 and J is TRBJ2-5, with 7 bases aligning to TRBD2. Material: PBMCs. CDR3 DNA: TGCAGCGCACTCAGGGTGGGGAGGGCCGGGACCCAGTACTTC. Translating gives CSALRVGRAGTQYF. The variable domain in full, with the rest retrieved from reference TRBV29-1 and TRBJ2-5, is SAVISQKPSRDICQRGTSLTIQCQVDSQVTMMFWYRQQPGQSLTLIATANQGSEATYESGFVIDKFPISRPNLTFSTLTVSNMSPEDSSIYLCSALRVGRAGTQYFGPGTRLLVL.